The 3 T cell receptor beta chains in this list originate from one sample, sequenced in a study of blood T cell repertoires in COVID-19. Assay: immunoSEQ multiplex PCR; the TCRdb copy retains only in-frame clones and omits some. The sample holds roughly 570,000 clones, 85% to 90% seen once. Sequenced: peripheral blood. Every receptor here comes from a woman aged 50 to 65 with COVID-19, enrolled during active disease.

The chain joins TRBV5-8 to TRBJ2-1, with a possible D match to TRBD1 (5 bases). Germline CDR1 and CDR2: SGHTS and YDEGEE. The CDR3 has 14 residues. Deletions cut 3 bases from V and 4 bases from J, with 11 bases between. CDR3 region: CASSSDSLYNEQFF. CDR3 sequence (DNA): TGTGCCAGCAGCTCCGACAGCTTATACAATGAGCAGTTCTTC.

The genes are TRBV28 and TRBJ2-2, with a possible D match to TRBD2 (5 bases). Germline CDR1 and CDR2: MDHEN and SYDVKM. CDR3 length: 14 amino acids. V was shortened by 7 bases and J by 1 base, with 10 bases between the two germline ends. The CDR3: CASIEGRNTGELFF. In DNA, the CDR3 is TGTGCCAGCATTGAGGGCCGGAACACCGGGGAGCTGTTTTTT.

The chain's CDR3 is CASSFVSDYGYTF. In DNA, the CDR3 is TGTGCCAGCAGCTTTGTTTCGGACTATGGCTACACCTTC. The chain is built from TRBV5-6 and TRBJ1-2; D uncertain. In germline, CDR1 is SGHDT, CDR2 YYEEEE. CDR3 size: 13 residues. Trimming removed 2 bases at V and 3 bases at J, with 8 bases between. The full variable domain, with the rest looked up from reference TRBV5-6 and TRBJ1-2, is DAGVTQSPTHLIKTRGQQVTLRCSPKSGHDTVSWYQQALGQGPQFIFQYYEEEERQRGNFPDRFSGHQFPNYSSELNVNALLLGDSALYLCASSFVSDYGYTFGSGTRLTVV.